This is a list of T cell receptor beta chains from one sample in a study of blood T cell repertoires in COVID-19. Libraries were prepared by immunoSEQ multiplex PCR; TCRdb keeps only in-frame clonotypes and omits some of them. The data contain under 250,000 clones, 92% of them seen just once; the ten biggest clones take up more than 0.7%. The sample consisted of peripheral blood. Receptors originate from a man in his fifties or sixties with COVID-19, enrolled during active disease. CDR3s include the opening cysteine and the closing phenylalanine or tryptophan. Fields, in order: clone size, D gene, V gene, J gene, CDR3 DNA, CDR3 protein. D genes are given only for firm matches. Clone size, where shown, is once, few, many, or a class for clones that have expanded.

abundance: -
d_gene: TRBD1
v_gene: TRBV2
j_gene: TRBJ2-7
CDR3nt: TGTGCCAGCAGTCGACAGGGGCCATCCTACGAGCAGTACTTC
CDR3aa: CASSRQGPSYEQYF

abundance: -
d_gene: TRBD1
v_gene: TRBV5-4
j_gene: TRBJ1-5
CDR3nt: TGTGCCAGCAGCTTACAGGGGGTTAGCAATCAGCCCCAGCATTTT
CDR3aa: CASSLQGVSNQPQHF

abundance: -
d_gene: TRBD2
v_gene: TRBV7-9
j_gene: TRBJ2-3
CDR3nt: TGTGCCAGCAGCCTGGGACTAGCGGGGGGTACAGATACGCAGTATTTT
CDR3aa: CASSLGLAGGTDTQYF

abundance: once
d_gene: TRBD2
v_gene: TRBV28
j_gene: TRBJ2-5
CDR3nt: TGTGCCAGCAGTGCCGGGGGGACCTCTTCATCGAAGACCCAGTACTTC
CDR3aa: CASSAGGTSSSKTQYF

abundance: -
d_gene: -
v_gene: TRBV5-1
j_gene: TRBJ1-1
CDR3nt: TGCGCCAGCAGCTTCAGCGTGAACACTGAAGCTTTCTTT
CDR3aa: CASSFSVNTEAFF

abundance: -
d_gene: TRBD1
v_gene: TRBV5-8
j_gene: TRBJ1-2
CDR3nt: TGTGCCAGCAGTTCTCACAGGGGGCGAAGGGGCTACACCTTC
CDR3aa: CASSSHRGRRGYTF

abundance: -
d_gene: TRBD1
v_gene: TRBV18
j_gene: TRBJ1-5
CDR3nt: TGTGCCAGCTCCCCCGACAGGGCTCTAACTCAGCCCCAGCATTTT
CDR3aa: CASSPDRALTQPQHF

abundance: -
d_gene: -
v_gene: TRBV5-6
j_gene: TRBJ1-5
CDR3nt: TGTGCCAGCAGCTTGGGTATGGGCGCGGAGGGCCAACAGCCCCAGCATTTT
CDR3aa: CASSLGMGAEGQQPQHF

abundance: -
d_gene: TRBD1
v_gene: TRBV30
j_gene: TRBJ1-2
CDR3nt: TGTGCCTGGAGTCCCGGACAGGGCGGGGGTCGAGGCTACACCTTC
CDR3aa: CAWSPGQGGGRGYTF

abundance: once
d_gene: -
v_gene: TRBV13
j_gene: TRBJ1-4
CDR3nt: TGTGCCAGCAGCTTACTTCGTAGTAAGAATGAAAAACTGTTTTTT
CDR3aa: CASSLLRSKNEKLFF

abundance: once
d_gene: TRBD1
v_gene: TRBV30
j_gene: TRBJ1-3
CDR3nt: TGTGCCGGAGGGACAGGGATAGGAAACACCATATATTTT
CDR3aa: CAGGTGIGNTIYF

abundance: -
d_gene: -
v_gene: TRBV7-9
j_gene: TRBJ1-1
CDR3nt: TGTGCCAGCAGCTTAGTTCTTCTAGCTTTCTTT
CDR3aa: CASSLVLLAFF

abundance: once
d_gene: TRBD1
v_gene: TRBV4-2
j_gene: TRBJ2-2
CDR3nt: TGTGCCAGCAGCCAATGGGACAGCCCCACCGGGGAGCTGTTTTTT
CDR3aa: CASSQWDSPTGELFF

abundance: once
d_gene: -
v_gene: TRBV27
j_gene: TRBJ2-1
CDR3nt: TGTGCCACCCGACGGGAACGTTCCTACAATGAGCAGTTCTTC
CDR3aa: CATRRERSYNEQFF

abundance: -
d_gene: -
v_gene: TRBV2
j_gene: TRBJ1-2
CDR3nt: TGTGCCAGCAGTGAAGCGGCCCAGGGGTACGGCTACACCTTC
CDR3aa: CASSEAAQGYGYTF